The 3 T cell receptor beta chains below come from one sample, sequenced in a study of T-cell memory formation after mild COVID-19. TCRdb redid the calling of the 5' RACE reads with MiXCR, one entry per CDR3 protein. The sample lists hundreds of thousands of distinct CDR3 sequences; 28% were seen once. The sequenced sample consisted of PBMCs or a T cell subset sorted from them (not recorded which). The receptors come from an adult woman who had mild COVID-19 (a few samples of this study predate the infection). Cell type and time point are not known.

The rearrangement links TRBV7-2 to TRBJ2-4; D might be TRBD2 (5 bases). The germline V and J ends were trimmed by 5 bases and 8 bases, with 7 bases remaining between them. The CDR3 spans 11 residues. Germline CDR1 is SGHTA and CDR2 is FQGNSA. The CDR3 here is CASSPADIQYF. The DNA of the CDR3 is TGTGCCAGCAGCCCAGCGGACATTCAGTACTTC.

This clonotype was seen a handful of times. J is TRBJ1-1 and V is TRBV5-1; no definite D call. Germline-derived CDR1 and CDR2 are SGHRS and YFSETQ. The CDR3 contains 13 residues. V was cut by 2 bases and J by 1 base, with 6 bases left in between. The CDR3: CASSFLPNTEAFF. Here the CDR3 DNA reads TGCGCCAGCAGCTTCTTACCGAACACTGAAGCTTTCTTT.

The chain uses TRBV7-3 and TRBJ2-7, with a tentative D call TRBD2 (6 bases). Trimming removed 1 base at V and 4 bases at J, with 14 bases between. The CDR3 sequence is 15 residues long. CDR1 is SGHTA, CDR2 FQGTGA, per germline. DNA for the CDR3: TGTGCCAGCAGCTTAATCCCGGGAGCCCAGTACGAGCAGTACTTC. Translated: CASSLIPGAQYEQYF.